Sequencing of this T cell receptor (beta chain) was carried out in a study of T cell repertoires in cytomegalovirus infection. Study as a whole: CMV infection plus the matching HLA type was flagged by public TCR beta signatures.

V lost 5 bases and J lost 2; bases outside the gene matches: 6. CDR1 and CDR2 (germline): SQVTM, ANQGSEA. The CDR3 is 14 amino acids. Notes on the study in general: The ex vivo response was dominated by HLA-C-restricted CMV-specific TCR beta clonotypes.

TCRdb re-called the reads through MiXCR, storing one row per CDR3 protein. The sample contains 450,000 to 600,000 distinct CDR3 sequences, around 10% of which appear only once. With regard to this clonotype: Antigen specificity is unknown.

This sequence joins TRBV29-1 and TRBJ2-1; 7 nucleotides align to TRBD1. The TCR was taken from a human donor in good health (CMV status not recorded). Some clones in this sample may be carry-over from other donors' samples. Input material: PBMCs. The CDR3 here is CSVRQGSAYNEQFF. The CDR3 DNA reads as TGCAGCGTTCGACAGGGCAGCGCCTACAATGAGCAGTTCTTC.